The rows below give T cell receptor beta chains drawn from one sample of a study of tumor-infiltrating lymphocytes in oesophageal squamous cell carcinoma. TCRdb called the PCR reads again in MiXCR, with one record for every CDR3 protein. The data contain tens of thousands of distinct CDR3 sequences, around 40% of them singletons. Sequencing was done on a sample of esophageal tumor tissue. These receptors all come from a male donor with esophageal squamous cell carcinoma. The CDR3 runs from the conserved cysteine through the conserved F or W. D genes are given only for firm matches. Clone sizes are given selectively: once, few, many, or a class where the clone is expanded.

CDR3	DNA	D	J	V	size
CASSYRDRGNTEAFF	TGTGCCAGCAGCTACCGGGACAGGGGGAACACTGAAGCTTTCTTT	TRBD1	TRBJ1-1	TRBV5-4	NA
CASSFWTSQETQYF	TGTGCCAGCAGCTTCTGGACTTCACAAGAGACCCAGTACTTC	NA	TRBJ2-5	TRBV5-4	many
CASSLRGDSGNTIYF	TGTGCCAGCAGCTTAAGGGGCGACTCTGGAAACACCATATATTTT	NA	TRBJ1-3	TRBV7-6	many
CASSSAGLSYNEQFF	TGTGCCAGCAGTAGCGCGGGCCTGAGTTACAATGAGCAGTTCTTC	NA	TRBJ2-1	TRBV6-5	NA
CASSEQLAGTDTQYF	TGCGCCAGCAGTGAGCAACTAGCGGGCACAGATACGCAGTATTTT	TRBD2	TRBJ2-3	TRBV10-2	NA
CASSSTQGLAGTGELYF	TGTGCCAGCAGCTCCACACAGGGGCTAGCGGGTACCGGGGAGCTGTACTTC	NA	TRBJ2-5	TRBV7-6	once
CASSPAGSGTGELFF	TGTGCCAGCTCACCAGCAGGGTCGGGCACCGGGGAGCTGTTTTTT	NA	TRBJ2-2	TRBV18	many
CASSLWRGPSGGIQGSYNEQFF	TGTGCCAGCAGCTTATGGCGGGGACCTAGCGGGGGGATCCAAGGATCCTACAATGAGCAGTTCTTC	TRBD2	TRBJ2-1	TRBV11-2	medium-sized
CASSSGTSNDEQYF	TGTGCCAGCAGTTCCGGGACTTCGAACGATGAGCAGTACTTC	NA	TRBJ2-7	TRBV28	few
CASSFAGDEQFF	TGTGCCAGCAGCTTTGCAGGGGATGAGCAGTTCTTC	NA	TRBJ2-1	TRBV7-8	NA
CASSFLLSSPNTGELYF	TGTGCCAGCAGCTTCTTGCTTTCTAGCCCGAACACCGGGGAGCTGTACTTC	NA	TRBJ2-7	TRBV7-2	NA
CASSDGVQETQYF	TGCGCCAGCAGTGACGGGGTCCAAGAGACCCAGTACTTC	NA	TRBJ2-5	TRBV10-1	many
CASRTGTAVNTEAFF	TGTGCCAGTAGGACAGGAACTGCAGTGAACACTGAAGCTTTCTTT	NA	TRBJ1-1	TRBV19	many
CASSPPGTSVEQYF	TGTGCCAGCAGCCCCCCCGGGACTAGCGTCGAGCAGTACTTT	NA	TRBJ1-6	TRBV7-6	few
CASSDSDRGGPDTQYF	TGTGCCAGCAGTGACTCTGACCGGGGGGGCCCAGATACGCAGTATTTT	TRBD2	TRBJ2-3	TRBV6-4	many
CASSFRDRGSPEAFF	TGTGCCAGCAGCTTCCGGGACAGGGGCTCCCCTGAAGCTTTCTTT	TRBD1	TRBJ1-1	TRBV7-8	medium-sized